This passage covers 25 T cell receptor beta chains from one sample sequenced in a study of blood T cell repertoires in COVID-19. Sequencing was performed with immunoSEQ multiplex PCR; in TCRdb, only in-frame clones are kept and a portion is missing. The sample has approximately 59,000 clones; around four fifths are singletons. Sequenced: peripheral blood. The source is a woman aged 80 or over with acute or convalescent COVID-19.

Details on this clone: The sample has other DNA sequences that encode this CDR3 too. V is TRBV6-5 and J is TRBJ1-1, with unresolved D. Trimming removed 2 bases from V and 6 bases from J, with 4 bases in between. This CDR3 has 11 amino acids. Germline V lookup: CDR1 MNHEY, CDR2 SVGAGI. Here the CDR3 reads CASSYGPEAFF. The DNA for the CDR3 is TGTGCCAGCAGTTACGGGCCTGAAGCTTTCTTT.

The chain joins TRBV28 to TRBJ2-7; the match to TRBD1 covers 7 bases. With 5 bases clipped from V and 2 bases from J, the junction kept 3 bases outside the gene matches. The CDR3 totals 13 residues. Germline V lookup: CDR1 MDHEN, CDR2 SYDVKM. This CDR3 is CASSDRVPYEQYF. In DNA form, the CDR3 reads TGTGCCAGCAGTGACAGGGTCCCCTACGAGCAGTACTTC. Combining the CDR3 with reference TRBV28 and TRBJ2-7 gives the whole variable domain DVKVTQSSRYLVKRTGEKVFLECVQDMDHENMFWYRQDPGLGLRLIYFSYDVKMKEKGDIPEGYSVSREKKERFSLILESASTNQTSMYLCASSDRVPYEQYFGPGTRLTVT.

The chain joins TRBV6-6 to TRBJ1-1; 7 positions agree with TRBD1. The CDR3 length is 15 residues. V dropped 2 bases and J dropped 5; count of bases not matched to a gene: 8. Germline CDR1 MNHNY, CDR2 SVGAGI (reference sequence). CDR3 sequence: CASSYLQGLGTEAFF. DNA for the CDR3: TGTGCCAGCAGTTACCTACAGGGGCTGGGGACTGAAGCTTTCTTT.

The chain employs TRBV28 and TRBJ1-5; TRBD1 might be the D (5 bases). V was pared by 6 bases and J by 4 bases, with 19 bases between. This CDR3 contains 16 residues. Germline values: CDR1 MDHEN, CDR2 SYDVKM. The CDR3 is CASSQGFFGGNQPQHF. For the CDR3, the DNA is TGTGCCAGCAGCCAGGGCTTCTTCGGGGGGAATCAGCCCCAGCATTTT.

This chain connects TRBV3-1 (or the pseudogene TRBV3-2) to TRBJ2-1, with TRBD1 as a possible D gene (6 bases). V gave up 4 bases and J gave up 4 bases, with 11 bases separating them. Germline lookup yields CDR1 LGHDT and CDR2 YNNKEL (reference sequence). There are 14 residues in the CDR3. The CDR3 sequence: CASSLGQRYNEQFF. The CDR3 DNA reads as TGTGCCAGCAGCCTCGGACAGCGTTACAATGAGCAGTTCTTC.

The rearrangement links TRBV11-3 to TRBJ2-7; 8 nucleotides line up with TRBD2. Looked up from germline, CDR1 is SGHNT and CDR2 is YENEEA. CDR3 length equals 17 residues. V gave up 5 bases and J gave up 2 bases; unmatched junction bases: 14. The CDR3, as DNA: TGTGCCAGCAGCCCGCGTGGCGGAGCGGGGGATACCTACGAGCAGTACTTC. Protein product: CASSPRGGAGDTYEQYF.

The rearrangement links TRBV11-2 to TRBJ1-1; D might be TRBD1 (5 bases). The CDR3 has 15 amino acids. Deletions cut 5 bases from V and 3 bases from J, with 16 bases between. From germline, CDR1 is SGHAT and CDR2 FQNNGV. The CDR3 DNA follows: TGTGCCAGCAGCCCCCGTGTGGGGGGGGACACTGAAGCTTTCTTT. Translation: CASSPRVGGDTEAFF. Using reference TRBV11-2 and TRBJ1-1 for the parts outside the CDR3, the full variable domain is EAGVAQSPRYKIIEKRQSVAFWCNPISGHATLYWYQQILGQGPKLLIQFQNNGVVDDSQLPKDRFSAERLKGVDSTLKIQPAKLEDSAVYLCASSPRVGGDTEAFFGQGTRLTVV.

This clone was observed a few times. This chain connects TRBV6-6 to TRBJ1-2; 9 nucleotides align to TRBD1. The CDR3 length is 13 residues. CDR1 is MNHNY, CDR2 SVGAGI, per germline (reference sequence). Unmatched junction bases numbered 3, after V lost 2 bases and J lost 8 bases. The CDR3 region is CASSYGTGKGYTF. The CDR3 DNA sequence: TGTGCCAGCAGTTACGGGACAGGGAAAGGCTACACCTTC.

The chain recombines TRBV28 with TRBJ1-4; 7 positions agree with TRBD1. The CDR3 has 15 residues. V shed 5 bases, J shed 4 bases, and the junction held 7 bases outside the gene matches. Germline V CDR1 and CDR2: MDHEN, SYDVKM. CDR3 in amino acids: CASSASGTVNEKLFF. DNA of the CDR3: TGTGCCAGCAGTGCCTCCGGGACAGTTAATGAAAAACTGTTTTTT.

The chain links TRBV7-3 to TRBJ1-2; 10 bases agree with TRBD1. V dropped 5 bases and J dropped 8; count of bases not matched to a gene: 14. This CDR3 region has 16 residues. Germline V CDR1 and CDR2: SGHTA, FQGTGA. CDR3 in DNA: TGTGCCAGCAGCCTCCGGGACAGGGGCTCGGCCGGCGGCTACACCTTC. It specifies CASSLRDRGSAGGYTF.

The chain links TRBV5-1 to TRBJ1-6, with a tentative D call TRBD1 (5 bases). The CDR3 consists of 15 residues. V dropped 2 bases and J dropped 6 bases, with 12 bases sitting between them. Germline V gene data show CDR1 as SGHRS and CDR2 as YFSETQ. The CDR3 region has the DNA TGCGCCAGCAGCTTACAGGCTACAGCTAATTCACCCCTCCACTTT. Amino acid sequence: CASSLQATANSPLHF.

The chain employs TRBV5-8 and TRBJ2-7; a possible D gene is TRBD1 (6 bases). Germline V CDR1 and CDR2: SGHTS, YDEGEE. The CDR3 is made up of 17 amino acids. The V end lost 0 bases, the J end lost 3 bases, and 19 bases lay between the germline ends. The CDR3, as DNA: TGTGCCAGCAGCTTGGTTGTCCAGGGGCGATGCTACTACGAGCAGTACTTC. Its translation: CASSLVVQGRCYYEQYF.

V is TRBV19 and J is TRBJ2-5; D remains ambiguous. The CDR3 has 14 residues. Germline V CDR1 and CDR2: LNHDA, SQIVND (reference sequence). V dropped 1 base and J dropped 5 bases, with 11 bases sitting between them. This CDR3 reads CASSIVVFQETQYF. CDR3 nucleotides: TGTGCCAGTAGTATAGTGGTTTTCCAGGAGACCCAGTACTTC.

The rearrangement joins TRBV30 to TRBJ2-7; 7 bases fit TRBD1. V dropped 0 bases and J dropped 0; count of bases not matched to a gene: 5. Germline CDR1 reads GTSNPN; CDR2 reads SVGIG (reference sequence). The CDR3 contains 15 residues. The CDR3 loop reads CAWSVGGPRSYEQYF. In nucleotides, the CDR3 is TGTGCCTGGAGTGTAGGGGGCCCGCGCTCCTACGAGCAGTACTTC.

This clone was detected only a few times. The CDR3 reads CSGSLDSGNTIYF. The CDR3, as DNA: TGCAGCGGAAGCTTAGACTCTGGAAACACCATATATTTT. This sequence joins TRBV29-1 and TRBJ1-3; no clear D. Germline V CDR1 and CDR2: SQVTM, ANQGSEA. Trimming stripped 7 bases from V and 0 bases from J, with 10 bases between. The CDR3 has 13 residues.

This chain connects TRBV4-3 to TRBJ1-2; D perhaps matches TRBD1 (5 bases). The V gene lost 4 bases and the J gene lost 6 bases, with 12 bases spanning the gap. CDR3 length equals 13 residues. In germline, CDR1 is LGHNA, CDR2 YSLEER. The chain's CDR3 is CASSPREGDGYTF. The CDR3 DNA reads TGCGCCAGCAGCCCCCGAGAAGGGGATGGCTACACCTTC.

This chain connects TRBV30 to TRBJ2-3; D unresolved. Trimming removed 0 bases at V and 6 bases at J, with 13 bases between. Germline CDR1 reads GTSNPN; CDR2 reads SVGIG (reference sequence). This CDR3 is 14 amino acids long. The CDR3 sequence: CAWSVLSVSDTQYF. The CDR3, as DNA: TGTGCCTGGAGTGTACTAAGCGTAAGCGATACGCAGTATTTT.

V usage is TRBV19 and J usage is TRBJ2-1; 9 bases agree with TRBD1. J gave up 9 bases and V 10 bases, and 13 bases lay outside the gene matches. CDR3 length: 14 amino acids. Germline CDR1 and CDR2: LNHDA and SQIVND (reference sequence). The CDR3 here is CATNTGQGGSEQFF. The CDR3 coding sequence is TGTGCCACTAATACGGGACAGGGCGGATCTGAGCAGTTCTTC.

The V call is TRBV2, the J call TRBJ2-1, with TRBD2 matching 9 bases. The V gene's germline CDR1 is SNHLY and CDR2 FYNNEI. The CDR3 has 13 amino acids. J was trimmed by 5 bases and V by 7 bases; bases with no gene match: 3. CDR3 residues: CASILAGNNEQFF. CDR3 bases: TGTGCCAGCATCCTAGCGGGAAACAATGAGCAGTTCTTC. The variable domain in full, completed from reference TRBV2 and TRBJ2-1, reads EPEVTQTPSHQVTQMGQEVILRCVPISNHLYFYWYRQILGQKVEFLVSFYNNEISEKSEIFDDQFSVERPDGSNFTLKIRSTKLEDSAMYFCASILAGNNEQFFGPGTRLTVL.

There are a few counts of this clone. DNA of the CDR3: TGTGCCAGCAGCTTAGCACAGGGGTCCACTGAAGCTTTCTTT. Protein product: CASSLAQGSTEAFF. The chain recombines TRBV11-2 with TRBJ1-1; the match to TRBD1 covers 7 bases. The germline CDR1 and CDR2 sequences are SGHAT and FQNNGV. V shed 1 base and J 4 bases; nucleotides not matched to a gene: 3. The CDR3 sequence is 14 residues long. The variable domain in full, completed from reference TRBV11-2 and TRBJ1-1, reads EAGVAQSPRYKIIEKRQSVAFWCNPISGHATLYWYQQILGQGPKLLIQFQNNGVVDDSQLPKDRFSAERLKGVDSTLKIQPAKLEDSAVYLCASSLAQGSTEAFFGQGTRLTVV.

V gene TRBV28 combines with J gene TRBJ2-3; 9 bases fit TRBD2. Germline V gene sequence: CDR1 MDHEN, CDR2 SYDVKM. CDR3 length: 17 amino acids. The V segment lost 5 bases and the J segment 3 bases; nucleotides outside the gene matches: 12. Written as DNA, the CDR3 is TGTGCCAGCAGTAAGCCGGGACTAGCAAGGGGGACAGATACGCAGTATTTT. Protein sequence: CASSKPGLARGTDTQYF.

The genes are TRBV6-5 and TRBJ1-1; no definite D call. Per the germline V gene, CDR1 is MNHEY and CDR2 is SVGAGI. Trimming pared 7 bases from V and 0 bases from J, leaving 6 bases between. This CDR3 has 12 residues. Here the CDR3 reads CASTRMNTEAFF. In DNA, the CDR3 is TGTGCCAGCACCCGTATGAACACTGAAGCTTTCTTT.

V gene TRBV4-3 combines with J gene TRBJ1-3, with 7 positions matching TRBD1. The trim removed 4 bases at V and 4 bases at J, leaving 4 bases unmatched. The CDR3 sequence is 14 residues long. Germline V CDR1 and CDR2: LGHNA, YSLEER. The CDR3 sequence: CASSRDRVGNTIYF. CDR3 sequence (DNA): TGCGCCAGCAGCCGCGACAGGGTGGGAAACACCATATATTTT.

The chain joins TRBV28 to TRBJ2-1; 9 bases are shared with TRBD1. This CDR3 is built from 13 residues. V dropped 3 bases and J dropped 6; count of bases not matched to a gene: 0. Germline CDR1 reads MDHEN; CDR2 reads SYDVKM. The CDR3 is CASSLDRGNEQFF. The CDR3 DNA is TGTGCCAGCAGTTTGGACAGGGGCAATGAGCAGTTCTTC.

V is TRBV6-5 and J is TRBJ1-1, with D possibly being TRBD1 (5 bases). Germline CDR1 reads MNHEY; CDR2 reads SVGAGI. The CDR3 covers 12 residues. The germline V and J ends were trimmed by 8 bases and 7 bases, with 14 bases remaining between them. Here the CDR3 DNA reads TGTGCCAGCGAGGACATAGTTGGTGAAGCTTTCTTT. Translation gives CASEDIVGEAFF.